This T cell receptor beta chain was identified in a study of cytomegalovirus exposure and HLA in healthy donors. The CDR3 contains 16 residues. Trimming took off 5 bases at V and 1 base at J, with 15 bases between the two ends. Germline V lookup: CDR1 SGHVS, CDR2 FQNEAQ. In the PCR, 60 Vbeta and 13 Jbeta primers were used. Produced via immunoSEQ multiplex PCR; TCRdb's table is partial and in-frame only. This sample has around 200,000 clones, with 75% to 90% found just once. The TCR comes from a young woman in good health and CMV-seronegative. The material sequenced was PBMCs. V and J are TRBV7-8 and TRBJ2-4; no firm D call. The CDR3 coding sequence is TGTGCCAGCAGCCTCGCCCCCGAGAGGGCCAAAAACATTCAGTACTTC. Amino acids: CASSLAPERAKNIQYF.